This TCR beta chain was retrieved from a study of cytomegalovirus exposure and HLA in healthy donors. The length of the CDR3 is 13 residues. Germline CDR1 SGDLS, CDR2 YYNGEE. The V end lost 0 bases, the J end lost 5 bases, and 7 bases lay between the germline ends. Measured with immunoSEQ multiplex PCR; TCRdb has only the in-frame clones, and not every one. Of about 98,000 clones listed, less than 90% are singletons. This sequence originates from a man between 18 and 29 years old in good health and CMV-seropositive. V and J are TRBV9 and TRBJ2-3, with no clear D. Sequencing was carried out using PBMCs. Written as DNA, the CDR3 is TGTGCCAGCAGCGTAGCTGTTAGAGATACGCAGTATTTT. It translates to CASSVAVRDTQYF.